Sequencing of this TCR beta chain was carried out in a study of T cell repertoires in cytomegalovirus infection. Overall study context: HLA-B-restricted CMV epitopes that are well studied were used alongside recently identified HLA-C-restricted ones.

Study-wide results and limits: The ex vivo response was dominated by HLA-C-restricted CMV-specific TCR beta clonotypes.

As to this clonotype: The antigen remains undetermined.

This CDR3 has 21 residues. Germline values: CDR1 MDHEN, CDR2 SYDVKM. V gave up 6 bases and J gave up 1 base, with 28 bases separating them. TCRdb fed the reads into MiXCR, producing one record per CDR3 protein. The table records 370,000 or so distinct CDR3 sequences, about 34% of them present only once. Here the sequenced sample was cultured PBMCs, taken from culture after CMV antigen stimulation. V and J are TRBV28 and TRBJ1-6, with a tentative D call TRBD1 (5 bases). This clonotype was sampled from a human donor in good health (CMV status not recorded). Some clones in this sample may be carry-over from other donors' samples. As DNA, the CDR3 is TGTGCCAGCAGGACGTTGGGAGGGGACCTCGAAGAGTGGTCCTATAATTCACCCCTCCACTTT. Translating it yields CASRTLGGDLEEWSYNSPLHF.